What follows describes a single TCR beta chain. The antigen remains unidentified. This sample is part of a study of OX40 agonist ivuxolimab in advanced cancers. Study outcomes and limitations: At 0.1 to 3.0 mg/kg and by week 6, CD4+ and CD8+ T cells in the blood had expanded clonally.

Some clones are missing from TCRdb's copy, which holds only in-frame ones; the method was immunoSEQ multiplex PCR. The sample has roughly 30,000 clones, roughly 90% seen once. It was autoimmune disease history or systemic immunosuppression that excluded patients. The study sampled blood at baseline, cycle 4 day 1, and cycle 7 day 1. The length of the CDR3 is 17 residues. Trimming took off 0 bases at V and 5 bases at J, with 20 bases between the two ends. CDR1 is LNHNV, CDR2 YYDKDF, per germline (reference sequence). This TCR was sampled from an adult with an advanced solid tumor such as melanoma, head and neck, liver or kidney cancer. The source material was CD4+ or CD8+ T cells sorted from blood, sampled in a trial of the OX40 agonist ivuxolimab. J is TRBJ2-7 and V is TRBV15; D unresolved. The CDR3 region is CATSRESYQSRWDEQYF. The CDR3 region has the DNA TGTGCCACCAGCAGAGAGTCCTACCAATCACGGTGGGACGAGCAGTACTTC.